This T cell receptor (beta chain) stems from a study of shared clonotypes between healthy human individuals. Germline V gene lookup returns CDR1 SNHLY and CDR2 FYNNEI. The CDR3 contains 16 residues. The germline V and J ends were trimmed by 2 bases and 8 bases, with 21 bases remaining between them. The table came from immunoSEQ multiplex PCR; TCRdb's copy has only in-frame clones and leaves some out. The repertoire holds 190,000 or so clones, with 60% to 75% as singletons. The J gene is TRBJ1-2, the V gene TRBV2; perhaps TRBD1 as D (6 bases). The source is a man aged 30 to 39 in good health. Specimen: memory CD4+ T cells sorted from blood. Noted subset: CD45RA-negative fraction. The CDR3 protein is CASSEQGLSVNMGYTF. CDR3 DNA sequence: TGTGCCAGCAGTGAACAGGGGTTGAGTGTAAATATGGGCTACACCTTC.